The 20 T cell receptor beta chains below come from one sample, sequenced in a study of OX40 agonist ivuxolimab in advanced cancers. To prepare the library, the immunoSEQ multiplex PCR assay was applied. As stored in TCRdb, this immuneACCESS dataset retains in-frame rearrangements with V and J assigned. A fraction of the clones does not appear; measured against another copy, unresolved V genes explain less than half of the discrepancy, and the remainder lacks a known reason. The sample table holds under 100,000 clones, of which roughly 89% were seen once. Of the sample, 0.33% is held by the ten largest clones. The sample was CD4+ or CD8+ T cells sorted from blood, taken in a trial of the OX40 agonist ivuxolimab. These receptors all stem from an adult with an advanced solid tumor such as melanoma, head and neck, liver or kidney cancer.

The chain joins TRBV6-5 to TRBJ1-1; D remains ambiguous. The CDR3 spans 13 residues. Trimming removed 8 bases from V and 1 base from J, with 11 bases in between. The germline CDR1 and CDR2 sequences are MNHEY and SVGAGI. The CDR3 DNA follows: TGTGCCAGCGTGGAACAGACGAACACTGAAGCTTTCTTT. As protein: CASVEQTNTEAFF.

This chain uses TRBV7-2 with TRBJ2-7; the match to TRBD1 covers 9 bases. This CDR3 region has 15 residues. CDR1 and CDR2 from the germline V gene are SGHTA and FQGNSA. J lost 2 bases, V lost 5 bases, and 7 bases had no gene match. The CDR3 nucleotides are TGTGCCAGCAGCCGAAAGGGGACAGGGACCTACGAGCAGTACTTC. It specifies CASSRKGTGTYEQYF.

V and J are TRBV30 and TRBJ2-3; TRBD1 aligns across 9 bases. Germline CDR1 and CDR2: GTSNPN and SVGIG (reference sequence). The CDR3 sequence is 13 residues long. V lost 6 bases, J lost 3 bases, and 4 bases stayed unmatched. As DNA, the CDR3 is TGTGCCTGCACAGGGGGCTTGACAGATACGCAGTATTTT. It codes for CACTGGLTDTQYF.

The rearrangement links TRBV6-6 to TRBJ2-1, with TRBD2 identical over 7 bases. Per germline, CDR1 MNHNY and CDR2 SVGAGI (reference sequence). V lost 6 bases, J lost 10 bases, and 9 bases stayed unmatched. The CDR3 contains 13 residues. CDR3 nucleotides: TGTGCCAGCAGCCGCAGACTAGCCGGGGAGCAGTTCTTC. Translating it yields CASSRRLAGEQFF.

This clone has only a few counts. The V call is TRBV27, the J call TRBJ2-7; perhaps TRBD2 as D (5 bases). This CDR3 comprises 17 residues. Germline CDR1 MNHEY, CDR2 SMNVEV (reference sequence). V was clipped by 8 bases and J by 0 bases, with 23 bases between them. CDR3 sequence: CASGRTRETFFSYEQYF. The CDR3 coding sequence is TGTGCCAGCGGAAGGACTCGCGAGACTTTTTTCTCCTACGAGCAGTACTTC.

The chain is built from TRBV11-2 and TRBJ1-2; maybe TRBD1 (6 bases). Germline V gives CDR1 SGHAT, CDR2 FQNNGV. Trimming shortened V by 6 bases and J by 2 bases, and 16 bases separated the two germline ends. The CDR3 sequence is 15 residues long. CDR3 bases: TGTGCCAGCAGAGGGGGAGGTATGGAGAACTATGGCTACACCTTC. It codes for CASRGGGMENYGYTF.

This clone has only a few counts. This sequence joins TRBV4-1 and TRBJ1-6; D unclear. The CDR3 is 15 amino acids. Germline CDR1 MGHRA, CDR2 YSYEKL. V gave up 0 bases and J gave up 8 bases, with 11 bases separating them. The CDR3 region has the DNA TGCGCCAGCAGCCAAGAAGAGGCTCAGGATTCACCCCTCCACTTT. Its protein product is CASSQEEAQDSPLHF.

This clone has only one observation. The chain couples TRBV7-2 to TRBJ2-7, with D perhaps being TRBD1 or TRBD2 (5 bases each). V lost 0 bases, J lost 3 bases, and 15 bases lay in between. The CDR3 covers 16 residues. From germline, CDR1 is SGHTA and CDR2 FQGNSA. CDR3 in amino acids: CASSLAPRDGNYEQYF. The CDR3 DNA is TGTGCCAGCAGCTTAGCGCCCCGGGACGGAAACTACGAGCAGTACTTC.

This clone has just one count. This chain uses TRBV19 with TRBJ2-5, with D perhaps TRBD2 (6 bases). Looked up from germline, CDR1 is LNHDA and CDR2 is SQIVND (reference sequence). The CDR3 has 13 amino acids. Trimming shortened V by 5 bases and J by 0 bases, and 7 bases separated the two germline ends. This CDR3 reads CASSGGYQETQYF. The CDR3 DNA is TGTGCCAGTAGTGGGGGGTACCAAGAGACCCAGTACTTC.

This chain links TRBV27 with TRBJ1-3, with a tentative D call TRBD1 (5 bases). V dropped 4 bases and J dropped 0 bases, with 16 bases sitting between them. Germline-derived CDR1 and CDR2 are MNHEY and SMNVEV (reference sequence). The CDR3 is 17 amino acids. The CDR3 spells CASSSSGTENSGNTIYF. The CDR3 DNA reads TGTGCCAGCAGTTCCTCCGGGACTGAGAACTCTGGAAACACCATATATTTT.

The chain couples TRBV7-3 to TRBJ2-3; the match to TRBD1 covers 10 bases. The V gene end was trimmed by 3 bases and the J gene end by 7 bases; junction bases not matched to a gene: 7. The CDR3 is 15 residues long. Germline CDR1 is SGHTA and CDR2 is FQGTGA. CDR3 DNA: TGTGCCAGCAGCTTCGGGGACAGGGGAGGGAATACGCAGTATTTT. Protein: CASSFGDRGGNTQYF.

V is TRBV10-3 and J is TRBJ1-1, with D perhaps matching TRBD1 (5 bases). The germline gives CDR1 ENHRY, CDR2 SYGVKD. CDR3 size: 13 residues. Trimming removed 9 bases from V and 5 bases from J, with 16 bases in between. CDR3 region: CAITSGGRTEAFF. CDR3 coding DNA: TGTGCCATAACGTCGGGGGGGAGGACTGAAGCTTTCTTT.

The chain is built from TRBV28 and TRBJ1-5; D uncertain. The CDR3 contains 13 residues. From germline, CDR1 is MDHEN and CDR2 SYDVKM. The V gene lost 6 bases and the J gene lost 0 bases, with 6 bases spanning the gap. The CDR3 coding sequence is TGTGCCAGCAGCCTAAATAGCAATCAGCCCCAGCATTTT. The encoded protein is CASSLNSNQPQHF.

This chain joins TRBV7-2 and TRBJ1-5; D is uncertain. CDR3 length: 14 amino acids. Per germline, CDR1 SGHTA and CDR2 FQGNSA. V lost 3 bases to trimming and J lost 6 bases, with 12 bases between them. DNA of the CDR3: TGTGCCAGCAGCTTCGAGGCGGAGTCTCAGCCCCAGCATTTT. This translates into CASSFEAESQPQHF.

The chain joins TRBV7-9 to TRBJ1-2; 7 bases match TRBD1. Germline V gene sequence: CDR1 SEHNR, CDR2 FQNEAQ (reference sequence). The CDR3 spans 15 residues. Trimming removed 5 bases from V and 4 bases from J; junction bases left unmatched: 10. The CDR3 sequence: CASSTGQPGGYGYTF. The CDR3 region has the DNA TGTGCCAGCAGCACGGGACAGCCGGGCGGCTATGGCTACACCTTC.

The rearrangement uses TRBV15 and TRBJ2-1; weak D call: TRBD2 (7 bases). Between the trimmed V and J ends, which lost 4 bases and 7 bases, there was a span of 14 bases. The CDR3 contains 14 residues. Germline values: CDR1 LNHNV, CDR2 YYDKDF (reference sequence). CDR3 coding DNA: TGTGCCACCAGCATATGGGAGGGGGTGAATGAGCAGTTCTTC. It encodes CATSIWEGVNEQFF. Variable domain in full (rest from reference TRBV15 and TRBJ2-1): DAMVIQNPRYQVTQFGKPVTLSCSQTLNHNVMYWYQQKSSQAPKLLFHYYDKDFNNEADTPDNFQSRRPNTSFCFLDIRSPGLGDTAMYLCATSIWEGVNEQFFGPGTRLTVL.

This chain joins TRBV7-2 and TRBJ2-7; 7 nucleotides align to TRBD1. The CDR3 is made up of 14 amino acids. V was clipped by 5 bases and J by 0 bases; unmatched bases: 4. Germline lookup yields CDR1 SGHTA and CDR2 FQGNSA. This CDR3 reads CASSRGQSSYEQYF. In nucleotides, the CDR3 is TGTGCCAGCAGCAGGGGACAGAGCTCCTACGAGCAGTACTTC.

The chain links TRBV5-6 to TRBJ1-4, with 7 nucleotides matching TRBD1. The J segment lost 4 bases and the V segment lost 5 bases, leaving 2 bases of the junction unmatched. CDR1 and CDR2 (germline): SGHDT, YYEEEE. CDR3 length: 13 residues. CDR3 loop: CASRGQLNEKLFF. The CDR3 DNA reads TGTGCCAGCAGGGGACAGCTTAATGAAAAACTGTTTTTT.

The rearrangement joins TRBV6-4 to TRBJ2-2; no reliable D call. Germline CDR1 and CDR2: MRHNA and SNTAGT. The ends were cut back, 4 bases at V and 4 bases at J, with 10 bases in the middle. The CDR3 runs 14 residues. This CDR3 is CASSVWTGTGELFF. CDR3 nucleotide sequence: TGTGCCAGCAGTGTATGGACCGGCACCGGGGAGCTGTTTTTT.

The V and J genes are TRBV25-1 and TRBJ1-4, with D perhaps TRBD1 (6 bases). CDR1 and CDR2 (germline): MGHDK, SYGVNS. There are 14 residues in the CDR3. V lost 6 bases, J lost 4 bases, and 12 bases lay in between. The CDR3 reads CASSRDRINEKLFF. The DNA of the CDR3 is TGTGCCAGCAGCCGAGACAGGATTAATGAAAAACTGTTTTTT.